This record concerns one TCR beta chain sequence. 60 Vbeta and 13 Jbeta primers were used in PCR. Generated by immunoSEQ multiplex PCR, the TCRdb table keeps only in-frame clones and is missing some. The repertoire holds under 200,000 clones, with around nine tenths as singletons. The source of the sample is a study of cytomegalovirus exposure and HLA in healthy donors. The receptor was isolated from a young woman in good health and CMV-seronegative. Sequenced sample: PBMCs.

Here the CDR3 DNA reads TGTGCCAGCAGTGAACCCCGCACAGGGGCGGGCGGGGAGCTGTTTTTT. It specifies CASSEPRTGAGGELFF. This chain joins TRBV2 and TRBJ2-2; 7 bases fit TRBD1. J lost 7 bases, V lost 2 bases, and 10 bases had no gene match. Looked up from germline, CDR1 is SNHLY and CDR2 is FYNNEI. This CDR3 is built from 16 residues.